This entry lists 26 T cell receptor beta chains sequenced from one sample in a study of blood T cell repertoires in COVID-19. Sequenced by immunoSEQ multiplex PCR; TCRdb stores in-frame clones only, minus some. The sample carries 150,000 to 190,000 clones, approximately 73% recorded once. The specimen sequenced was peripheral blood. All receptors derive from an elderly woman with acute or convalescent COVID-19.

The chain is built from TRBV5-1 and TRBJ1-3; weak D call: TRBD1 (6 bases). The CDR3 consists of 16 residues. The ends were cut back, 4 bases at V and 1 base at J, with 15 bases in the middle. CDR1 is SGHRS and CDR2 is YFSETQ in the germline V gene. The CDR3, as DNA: TGCGCCAGCAGCGAGGCAGGGGATTGGTCTGGAAACACCATATATTTT. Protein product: CASSEAGDWSGNTIYF.

This chain's CDR3 is CASEWGDSNQPQHF. The DNA of the CDR3 is TGTGCCAGCGAATGGGGAGATAGCAATCAGCCCCAGCATTTT. The chain joins TRBV6-5 to TRBJ1-5; D unclear. This CDR3 is 14 amino acids long. Per germline, CDR1 MNHEY and CDR2 SVGAGI. The V end was cut by 8 bases, the J end by 0 bases, with 11 bases between.

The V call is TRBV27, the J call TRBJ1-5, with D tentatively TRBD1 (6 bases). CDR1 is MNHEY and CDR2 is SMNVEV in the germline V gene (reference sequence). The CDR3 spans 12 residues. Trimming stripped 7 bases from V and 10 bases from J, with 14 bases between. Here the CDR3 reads CASTDRGGPQHF. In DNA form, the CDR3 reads TGTGCCAGCACTGATAGGGGGGGTCCCCAGCATTTT.

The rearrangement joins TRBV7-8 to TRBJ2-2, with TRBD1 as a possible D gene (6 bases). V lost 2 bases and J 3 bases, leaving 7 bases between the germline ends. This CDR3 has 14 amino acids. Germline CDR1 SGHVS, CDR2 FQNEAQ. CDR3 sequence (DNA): TGTGCCAGCAGCTTATCAGGGGACACCGGGGAGCTGTTTTTT. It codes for CASSLSGDTGELFF.

In DNA form, the CDR3 reads TGTGCCAGCAGGTCAGGACAGGGGCACTATGGCTACACCTTC. Protein: CASRSGQGHYGYTF. V gene TRBV28 combines with J gene TRBJ1-2, with TRBD1 matching 9 bases. The V gene's germline CDR1 is MDHEN and CDR2 SYDVKM. The CDR3 has 14 residues. The junction had 5 bases not matched to a gene; V was cut back by 6 bases and J by 3 bases.

Here the CDR3 DNA reads TGTGCCAGCAGCTTAGCTAGCGGGAACAACGAGCAGTACTTC. Translating gives CASSLASGNNEQYF. This chain joins TRBV7-9 and TRBJ2-7; 8 bases match TRBD2. From germline, CDR1 is SEHNR and CDR2 FQNEAQ (reference sequence). This CDR3 is built from 14 residues. Unmatched junction bases numbered 3, after V lost 0 bases and J lost 5 bases.

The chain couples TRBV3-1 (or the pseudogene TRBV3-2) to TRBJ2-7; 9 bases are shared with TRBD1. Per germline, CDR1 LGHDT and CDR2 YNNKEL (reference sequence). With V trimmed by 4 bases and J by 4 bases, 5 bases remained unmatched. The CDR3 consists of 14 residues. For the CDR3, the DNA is TGTGCCAGCAGCCCCGGGACAGGGAGGTACGAGCAGTACTTC. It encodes CASSPGTGRYEQYF.

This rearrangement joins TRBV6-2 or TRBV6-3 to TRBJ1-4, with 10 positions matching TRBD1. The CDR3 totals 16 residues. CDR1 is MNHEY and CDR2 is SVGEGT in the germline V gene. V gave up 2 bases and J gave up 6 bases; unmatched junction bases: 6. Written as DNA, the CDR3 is TGTGCCAGCAGTTACGGGCTGACAGGGGGCCATGAAAAACTGTTTTTT. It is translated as CASSYGLTGGHEKLFF.

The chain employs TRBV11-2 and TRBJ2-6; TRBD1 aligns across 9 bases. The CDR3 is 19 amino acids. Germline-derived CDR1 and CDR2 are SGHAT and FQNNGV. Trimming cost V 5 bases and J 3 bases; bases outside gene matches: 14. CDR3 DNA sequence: TGTGCCAGCAGCCACAGTACAGGGGGCGTTTTTCTTGGGGCCAACGTCCTGACTTTC. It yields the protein CASSHSTGGVFLGANVLTF.

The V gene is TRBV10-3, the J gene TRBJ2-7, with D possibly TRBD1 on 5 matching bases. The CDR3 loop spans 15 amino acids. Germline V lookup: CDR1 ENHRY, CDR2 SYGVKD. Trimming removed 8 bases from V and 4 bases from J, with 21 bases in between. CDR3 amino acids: CAIGSRVGQGYEQYF. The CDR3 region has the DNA TGTGCCATCGGAAGTCGGGTGGGGCAGGGTTACGAGCAGTACTTC.

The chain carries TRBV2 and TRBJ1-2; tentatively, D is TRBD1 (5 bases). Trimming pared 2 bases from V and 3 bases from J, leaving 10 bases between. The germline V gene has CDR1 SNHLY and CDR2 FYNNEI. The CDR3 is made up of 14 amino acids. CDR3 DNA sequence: TGTGCCAGCAGTGAACAGGGATACTACTATGGCTACACCTTC. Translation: CASSEQGYYYGYTF.

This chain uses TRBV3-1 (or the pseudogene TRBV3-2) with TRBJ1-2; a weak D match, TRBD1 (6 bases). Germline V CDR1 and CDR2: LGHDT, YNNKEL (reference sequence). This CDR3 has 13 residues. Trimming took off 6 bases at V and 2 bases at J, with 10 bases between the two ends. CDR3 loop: CASRQGQNYGYTF. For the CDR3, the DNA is TGTGCCAGCAGACAGGGACAAAACTATGGCTACACCTTC.

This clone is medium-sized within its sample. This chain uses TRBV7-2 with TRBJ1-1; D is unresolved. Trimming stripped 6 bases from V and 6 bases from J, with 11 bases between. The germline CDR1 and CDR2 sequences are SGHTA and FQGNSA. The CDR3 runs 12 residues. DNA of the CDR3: TGTGCCAGCAGGGATGGGCGACCTGAAGCTTTCTTT. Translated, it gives CASRDGRPEAFF.

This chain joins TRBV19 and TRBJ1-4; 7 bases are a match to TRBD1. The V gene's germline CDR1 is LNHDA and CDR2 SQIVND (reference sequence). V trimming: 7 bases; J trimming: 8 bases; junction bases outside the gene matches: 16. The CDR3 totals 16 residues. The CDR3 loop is CASNPRRTGAREKLFF. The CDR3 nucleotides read TGTGCCAGTAATCCCCGACGAACAGGGGCCAGGGAAAAACTGTTTTTT.

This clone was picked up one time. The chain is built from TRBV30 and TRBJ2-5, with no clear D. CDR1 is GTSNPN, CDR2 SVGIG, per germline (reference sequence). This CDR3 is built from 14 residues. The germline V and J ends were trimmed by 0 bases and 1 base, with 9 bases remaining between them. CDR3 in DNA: TGTGCCTGGAGTGTCCATAAGCCCCAAGAGACCCAGTACTTC. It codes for CAWSVHKPQETQYF.

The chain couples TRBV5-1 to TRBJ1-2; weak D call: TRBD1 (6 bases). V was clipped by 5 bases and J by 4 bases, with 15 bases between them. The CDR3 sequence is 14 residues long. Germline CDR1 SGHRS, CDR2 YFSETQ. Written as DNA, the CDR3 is TGCGCCAGCAGGGCAGGGGAGAGTATCTATGGCTACACCTTC. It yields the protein CASRAGESIYGYTF.

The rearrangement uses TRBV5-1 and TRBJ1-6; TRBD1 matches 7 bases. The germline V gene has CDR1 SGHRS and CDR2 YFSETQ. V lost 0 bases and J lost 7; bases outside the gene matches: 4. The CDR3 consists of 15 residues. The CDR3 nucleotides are TGCGCCAGCAGCTTGGGTGGGACAGAAAATTCACCCCTCCACTTT. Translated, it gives CASSLGGTENSPLHF.

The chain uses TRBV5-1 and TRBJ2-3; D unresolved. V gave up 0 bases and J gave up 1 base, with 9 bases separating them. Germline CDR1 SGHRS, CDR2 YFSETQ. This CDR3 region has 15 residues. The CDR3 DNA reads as TGCGCCAGCAGCTTGGTTTCTACAGGCACAGATACGCAGTATTTT. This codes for CASSLVSTGTDTQYF.

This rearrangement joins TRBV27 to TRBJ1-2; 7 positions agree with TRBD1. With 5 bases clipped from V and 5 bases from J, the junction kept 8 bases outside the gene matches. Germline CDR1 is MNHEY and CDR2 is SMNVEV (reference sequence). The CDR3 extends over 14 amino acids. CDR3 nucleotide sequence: TGTGCCAGCAGTCCCGACAGGGACGGATATGGCTACACCTTC. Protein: CASSPDRDGYGYTF.

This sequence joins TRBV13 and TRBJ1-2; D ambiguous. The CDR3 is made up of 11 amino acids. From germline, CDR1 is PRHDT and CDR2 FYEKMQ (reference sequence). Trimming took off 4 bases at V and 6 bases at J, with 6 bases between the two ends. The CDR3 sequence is CASSSGDGYTF. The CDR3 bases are TGTGCCAGCAGCTCCGGGGATGGCTACACCTTC.

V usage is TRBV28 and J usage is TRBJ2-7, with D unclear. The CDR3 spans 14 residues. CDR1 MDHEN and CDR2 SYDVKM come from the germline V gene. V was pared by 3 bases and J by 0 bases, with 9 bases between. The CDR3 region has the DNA TGTGCCAGCAGTTTTGGCGGAAGCTCCTACGAGCAGTACTTC. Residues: CASSFGGSSYEQYF. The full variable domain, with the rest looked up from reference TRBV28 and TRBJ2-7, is DVKVTQSSRYLVKRTGEKVFLECVQDMDHENMFWYRQDPGLGLRLIYFSYDVKMKEKGDIPEGYSVSREKKERFSLILESASTNQTSMYLCASSFGGSSYEQYFGPGTRLTVT.

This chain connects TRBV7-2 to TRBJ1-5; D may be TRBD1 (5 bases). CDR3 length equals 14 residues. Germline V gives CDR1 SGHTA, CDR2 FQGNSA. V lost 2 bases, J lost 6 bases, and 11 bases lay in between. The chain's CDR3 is CASSLLGTRQPQHF. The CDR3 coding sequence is TGTGCCAGCAGCTTACTAGGGACTCGTCAGCCCCAGCATTTT.

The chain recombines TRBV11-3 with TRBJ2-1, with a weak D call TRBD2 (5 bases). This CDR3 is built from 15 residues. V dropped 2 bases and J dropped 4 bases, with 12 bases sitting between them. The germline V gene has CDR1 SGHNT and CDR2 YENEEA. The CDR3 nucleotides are TGTGCCAGCAGCTTAAATCCCGGGATTTACAATGAGCAGTTCTTC. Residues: CASSLNPGIYNEQFF.

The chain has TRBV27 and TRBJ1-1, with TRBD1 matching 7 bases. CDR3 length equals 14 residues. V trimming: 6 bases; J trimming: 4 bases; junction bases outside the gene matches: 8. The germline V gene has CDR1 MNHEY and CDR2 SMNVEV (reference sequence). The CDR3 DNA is TGTGCCAGCAGAGTACAGGGGATGGGCACTGAAGCTTTCTTT. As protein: CASRVQGMGTEAFF.

The CDR3 is CASSLLTGKQDEQYF. CDR3 bases: TGTGCCAGCTCACTCCTGACAGGGAAACAGGACGAGCAGTACTTC. The chain is built from TRBV18 and TRBJ2-7, with 7 bases identical to TRBD1. From germline, CDR1 is KGHSH and CDR2 LQKENI. The trim removed 4 bases at V and 5 bases at J, leaving 11 bases unmatched. This CDR3 region has 15 residues. The complete variable domain, with remaining parts taken from reference TRBV18 and TRBJ2-7, reads NAGVMQNPRHLVRRRGQEARLRCSPMKGHSHVYWYRQLPEEGLKFMVYLQKENIIDESGMPKERFSAEFPKEGPSILRIQQVVRGDSAAYFCASSLLTGKQDEQYFGPGTRLTVT.

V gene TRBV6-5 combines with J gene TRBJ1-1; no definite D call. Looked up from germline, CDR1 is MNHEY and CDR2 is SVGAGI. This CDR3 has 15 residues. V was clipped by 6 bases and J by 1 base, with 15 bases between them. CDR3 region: CASRLGVMSNTEAFF. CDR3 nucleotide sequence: TGTGCCAGCAGGCTCGGGGTTATGTCGAACACTGAAGCTTTCTTT.